Listed below are T cell receptor beta chains from one sample, sequenced in a study of PD-L1 blockade in urothelial cancer. TCRdb's copy holds only in-frame clones and misses some; the assay was immunoSEQ multiplex PCR. Among about 63,000 clones listed, approximately 80% were seen once. The specimen comprised PBMCs, sampled around atezolizumab (anti-PD-L1) treatment. Every receptor here comes from a man aged 70 or older with urothelial cancer. The CDR3 runs from the conserved cysteine through the conserved F or W. D genes are given only for firm matches. Expanded clones get a size class; other rows say once, few or many, or leave the size out.

d_call clone_size v_call cdr3_aa
NA NA TRBV7-9 CASSLGQGGSTDTQYF
NA NA TRBV19 CASSSPDPSSYNEQFF
TRBD1 NA TRBV19 CASSRVGQGAYEQYF
TRBD1 once TRBV6-1 CASSTQQGASPLHF
NA NA TRBV2 CAARSGLDTQYF
TRBD1 NA TRBV30 CAWSGQGDQPQHF
NA NA TRBV5-1 CASSPKVAAGNEQFF
TRBD1 NA TRBV27 CASSFRTGDPTDTQYF
NA NA TRBV30 CAWRSTRTANTGELFF
NA NA TRBV6-5 CASSYSTGETQYF
TRBD2 few TRBV7-8 CASSATSGGGLETQYF
TRBD1 NA TRBV6-1 CASSPRTGRTEAFF
TRBD1 few TRBV19 CASSPRTGGYEQYF
NA NA TRBV9 CASSPSTANYGYTF
NA NA TRBV11-2 CASSLGVTVSEQYF
TRBD2 NA TRBV5-4 CASSFPTSGTDTQYF
NA NA TRBV7-9 CASSPNRNTEAFF
TRBD1 NA TRBV7-8 CASSLEGRQGRNGYTF
NA many TRBV5-1 CASSATGRDTGELFF
NA NA TRBV30 CAWTDVEGYGYTF
TRBD1 NA TRBV7-9 CASSLDTGAGIGLFF
TRBD2 few TRBV6-1 CASSEWVAGGRETQYF
NA NA TRBV13 CASSGSGEKLFF
NA NA TRBV5-6 CASSFWGLMNTEAFF
NA NA TRBV2 CASRPGLVDEQFF
TRBD1 NA TRBV5-6 CASRRRTGDSYEQYF
TRBD1 NA TRBV6-5 CASRTGTDYNSPLHF
NA NA TRBV10-3 CAISESQADSYEQYF
TRBD2 once TRBV7-3 CASSYSGVNNEQFF
NA NA TRBV5-6 CASSLYPRGTEAFF
TRBD1 NA TRBV2 CASREGTVQAFF
TRBD2 few TRBV5-4 CASSLPAGASNTGELFF
TRBD1 NA TRBV6-5 CASSRQGDGEQYF
NA NA TRBV10-2 CASMRQGTGELFF
TRBD1 NA TRBV7-2 CASSQTGGAYGYTF
NA NA TRBV2 CASRSFRDYTRGNTIYF
TRBD1 NA TRBV2 CASRTGANTGELFF
TRBD2 NA TRBV7-8 CASSFGGVGEQYF
TRBD2 NA TRBV12-5 CASGSYPTSGSSYNEQFF
TRBD2 NA TRBV7-2 CASSSGLAGVNEQFF
TRBD2 NA TRBV5-6 CASSGLVSAQYF
NA few TRBV4-1 CASSQDPRLESSYNEQFF
NA NA TRBV20-1 CSARDVYGYTF
NA NA TRBV5-4 CASSLEGWGYTF
TRBD1 NA TRBV2 CASSYQGATNEKLFF
NA NA TRBV7-7 CASSLGQGTYEQYF